What follows is one TCR beta chain and its context. The CDR3 runs to 15 residues. Per the germline V gene, CDR1 is GTSNPN and CDR2 is SVGIG (reference sequence). V was cut by 3 bases and J by 0 bases, with 14 bases left in between. The sample belongs to a study of blood T cell repertoires in COVID-19. Turning to the study itself: COVID-19 samples, acute and convalescent, were from the United States, Italy and Spain. T cells, B-cell-depleted T cells, or PBMCs supplied cDNA or gDNA.

Seattle's enrolled individuals joined amid active infection and were then monitored longitudinally. In the original workflow: The authors estimated nucleated cell counts from reference gene primer amplification. Measured with immunoSEQ multiplex PCR; TCRdb has only the in-frame clones, and not every one. That table supplies the V and J calls and clone size; D and trimming were determined from the DNA. The sample contains 40,000 to 60,000 clones, 86% of which appear only once. The genes are TRBV30 and TRBJ1-1, with D maybe TRBD1 (5 bases). The specimen was peripheral blood. This TCR derives from a woman of 80 years or more with COVID-19, enrolled during active disease. CDR3 sequence (DNA): TGTGCCTGGAGAATCTTAGGGGCCCTGAACACTGAAGCTTTCTTT. It encodes CAWRILGALNTEAFF.